One sample yielded the 17 T cell receptor beta chains listed below, sequenced in a study of blood T cell repertoires in COVID-19. Clones were read by immunoSEQ multiplex PCR, and TCRdb kept only the in-frame ones, dropping some. The sample carries roughly 22,000 clones, 70% to 90% recorded once. The sample taken for sequencing was peripheral blood. The receptors stem from a woman in her 70s with COVID-19, enrolled during active disease.

This clone was counted a few times. The V and J genes are TRBV7-8 and TRBJ2-2, with D perhaps TRBD2 (5 bases). V was pared by 1 base and J by 4 bases, with 10 bases between. Germline V gives CDR1 SGHVS, CDR2 FQNEAQ. This CDR3 region has 15 residues. CDR3 DNA: TGTGCCAGCAGCTTAGAACGAGGGCCCACCGGGGAGCTGTTTTTT. Encoded protein: CASSLERGPTGELFF.

The chain joins TRBV19 to TRBJ1-2; D remains unclear. The CDR3 spans 14 residues. V was clipped by 6 bases and J by 4 bases, with 15 bases between them. Looked up from germline, CDR1 is LNHDA and CDR2 is SQIVND (reference sequence). The CDR3 nucleotides read TGTGCCAGTAGAAATGGGCCAGGAACCTATGGCTACACCTTC. Its translation is CASRNGPGTYGYTF. Combining the CDR3 with reference TRBV19 and TRBJ1-2 gives the whole variable domain DGGITQSPKYLFRKEGQNVTLSCEQNLNHDAMYWYRQDPGQGLRLIYYSQIVNDFQKGDIAEGYSVSREKKESFPLTVTSAQKNPTAFYLCASRNGPGTYGYTFGSGTRLTVV.

As for this clone: Other DNA sequences in the same sample also yield this CDR3. The rearrangement uses TRBV4-3 and TRBJ1-2, with D tentatively TRBD1 (6 bases). Germline V gene data show CDR1 as LGHNA and CDR2 as YSLEER. This CDR3 is built from 13 residues. V lost 5 bases and J 4 bases, leaving 11 bases between the germline ends. The DNA for the CDR3 is TGCGCCAGCAGCGCCCGGGACACCTATGGCTACACCTTC. It yields the protein CASSARDTYGYTF.

J is TRBJ2-5 and V is TRBV6-6; 8 bases match TRBD2. CDR3 length: 15 residues. The V and J ends lost 2 bases and 2 bases, in that order; junction bases with no gene match: 4. Germline CDR1 MNHNY, CDR2 SVGAGI (reference sequence). The CDR3 bases are TGTGCCAGCAGTTACGGCGGGGGGATTCAAGAGACCCAGTACTTC. It encodes CASSYGGGIQETQYF.

The chain is built from TRBV6-2 or TRBV6-3 and TRBJ2-3, with TRBD1 identical over 7 bases. Germline assignment: CDR1 MNHEY and CDR2 SVGEGT. V was pared by 2 bases and J by 0 bases, with 2 bases of the junction left unmatched. The CDR3 runs to 15 residues. The chain's CDR3 is CASSYGTESTDTQYF. The DNA of the CDR3 is TGTGCCAGCAGTTACGGGACAGAGAGCACAGATACGCAGTATTTT.

CDR3 loop: CSVDTGGNQPQHF. CDR3 DNA sequence: TGCAGCGTTGACACAGGGGGGAATCAGCCCCAGCATTTT. The rearrangement links TRBV29-1 to TRBJ1-5, with 8 bases matching TRBD1. Germline-derived CDR1 and CDR2 are SQVTM and ANQGSEA. CDR3 length equals 13 residues. The trim removed 3 bases at V and 4 bases at J, leaving 2 bases unmatched.

This clone was seen only a few times. The gene calls are TRBV2 and TRBJ2-5; D perhaps matches TRBD2 (5 bases). The germline V and J ends were trimmed by 4 bases and 4 bases, with 10 bases remaining between them. In germline, CDR1 is SNHLY, CDR2 FYNNEI. The CDR3 length is 13 residues. CDR3 DNA sequence: TGTGCCAGCAGTGGCGCTAGCCGAGAGACCCAGTACTTC. This encodes CASSGASRETQYF.

The chain couples TRBV6-6 to TRBJ1-4; the D gene is possibly TRBD1 (5 bases). The CDR3 is 14 amino acids. V lost 2 bases to trimming and J lost 6 bases, with 10 bases between them. Germline V CDR1 and CDR2: MNHNY, SVGAGI (reference sequence). The CDR3 DNA reads as TGTGCCAGCAGTTACAGGGGTTGGGATGAAAAACTGTTTTTT. The encoded protein is CASSYRGWDEKLFF.

This clone was observed a few times. The gene calls are TRBV29-1 and TRBJ1-1; 11 bases line up with TRBD1. The germline gives CDR1 SQVTM, CDR2 ANQGSEA. V gave up 4 bases and J gave up 4 bases; unmatched junction bases: 2. The CDR3 length is 13 residues. CDR3 amino acids: CSVGGTGGTEAFF. CDR3 nucleotide sequence: TGCAGCGTTGGAGGGACAGGGGGCACTGAAGCTTTCTTT.

V usage is TRBV19 and J usage is TRBJ1-1; TRBD1 is a possible D gene (5 bases). Trimming left V 10 bases short and J 1 base short, with 16 bases between. CDR1 LNHDA and CDR2 SQIVND come from the germline V gene (reference sequence). The CDR3 has 14 residues. CDR3 sequence: CATLRGWGNTEAFF. The CDR3 nucleotides are TGTGCCACCCTAAGGGGCTGGGGGAACACTGAAGCTTTCTTT.

This clone was counted once. The V call is TRBV12-3 or TRBV12-4, the J call TRBJ1-2, with D unresolved. This CDR3 comprises 13 residues. V lost 7 bases to trimming and J lost 8 bases, with 17 bases between them. CDR3 bases: TGTGCCAGCACCATCGACGAGGCGGGGGGCTACACCTTC. This translates into CASTIDEAGGYTF.

This clone appeared once. The chain recombines TRBV4-3 with TRBJ1-1; the D is unclear. Germline values: CDR1 LGHNA, CDR2 YSLEER. V was pared by 0 bases and J by 5 bases, with 13 bases between. This CDR3 is 15 amino acids long. In DNA, the CDR3 is TGCGCCAGCAGCCAAGAACCGGGAAGGAGAACTGAAGCTTTCTTT. Its protein product is CASSQEPGRRTEAFF.

The chain combines TRBV19 with TRBJ2-7; 10 nucleotides align to TRBD2. Germline V lookup: CDR1 LNHDA, CDR2 SQIVND (reference sequence). This CDR3 is built from 17 residues. V lost 6 bases and J lost 2; bases outside the gene matches: 13. Here the CDR3 reads CASSPAFLAGETYEQYF. CDR3 coding DNA: TGTGCCAGTAGCCCCGCCTTTCTAGCGGGGGAAACCTACGAGCAGTACTTC.

The genes are TRBV19 and TRBJ1-5; TRBD1 is a possible D gene (6 bases). Looked up from germline, CDR1 is LNHDA and CDR2 is SQIVND (reference sequence). This CDR3 region has 13 residues. Trimming took off 10 bases at V and 2 bases at J, with 12 bases between the two ends. The CDR3 region has the DNA TGTGCCACCAAAGGGGGTGGCAATCAGCCCCAGCATTTT. Translating gives CATKGGGNQPQHF.

This chain joins TRBV5-6 and TRBJ1-2; 9 nucleotides line up with TRBD1. This CDR3 comprises 13 residues. V was clipped by 2 bases and J by 8 bases; unmatched bases: 4. The germline CDR1 and CDR2 sequences are SGHDT and YYEEEE. The CDR3: CASSFGQGRGYTF. CDR3 nucleotides: TGTGCCAGCAGCTTCGGACAGGGGCGAGGCTACACCTTC.

The chain recombines TRBV6-5 with TRBJ1-2, with unresolved D. CDR1 is MNHEY and CDR2 is SVGAGI in the germline V gene. The CDR3 totals 13 residues. V was pared by 2 bases and J by 8 bases, with 12 bases between. The CDR3 is CASSYDGTGGYTF. DNA of the CDR3: TGTGCCAGCAGTTACGACGGTACGGGAGGCTACACCTTC.

This chain joins TRBV7-9 and TRBJ2-2, with D tentatively TRBD2 (5 bases). Trimming pared 0 bases from V and 6 bases from J, leaving 8 bases between. This CDR3 is built from 14 residues. Germline CDR1 SEHNR, CDR2 FQNEAQ (reference sequence). The CDR3 sequence: CASSLASGAGELFF. In nucleotides, the CDR3 is TGTGCCAGCAGCTTAGCCTCCGGGGCCGGGGAGCTGTTTTTT.